This T cell receptor beta chain was sequenced in a study of T cells in lung cancer brain metastases. The CDR3 contains 15 residues. V lost 2 bases and J lost 8; bases outside the gene matches: 4. Germline lookup yields CDR1 MGHDK and CDR2 SYGVNS. Sequenced by immunoSEQ multiplex PCR; TCRdb stores in-frame clones only, minus some. The sample has 2,000 to 2,500 clones, over 85% seen once. The TCR originated in a woman aged 25 to 39 with non-small cell lung cancer. This rearrangement joins TRBV25-1 to TRBJ2-1, with 12 bases matching TRBD2. Sequencing used tumor tissue from the primary lung tumor. The CDR3 reads CASSERTSGNHEQFF. DNA for the CDR3: TGTGCCAGCAGTGAAAGGACTAGCGGGAACCATGAGCAGTTCTTC.